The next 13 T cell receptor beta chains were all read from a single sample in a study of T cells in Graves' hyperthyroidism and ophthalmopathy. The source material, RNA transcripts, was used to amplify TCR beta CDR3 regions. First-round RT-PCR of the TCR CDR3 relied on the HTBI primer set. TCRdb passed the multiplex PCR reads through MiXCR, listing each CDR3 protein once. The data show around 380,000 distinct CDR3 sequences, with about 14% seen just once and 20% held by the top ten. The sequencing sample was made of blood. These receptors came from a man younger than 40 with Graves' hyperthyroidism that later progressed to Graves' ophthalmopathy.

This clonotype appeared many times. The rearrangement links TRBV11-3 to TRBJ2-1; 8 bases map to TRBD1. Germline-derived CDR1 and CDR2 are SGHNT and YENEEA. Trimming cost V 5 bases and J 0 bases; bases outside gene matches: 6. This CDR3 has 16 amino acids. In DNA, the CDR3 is TGTGCCAGCAGCATTGGACAGGGAGGCTCCTACAATGAGCAGTTCTTC. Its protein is CASSIGQGGSYNEQFF.

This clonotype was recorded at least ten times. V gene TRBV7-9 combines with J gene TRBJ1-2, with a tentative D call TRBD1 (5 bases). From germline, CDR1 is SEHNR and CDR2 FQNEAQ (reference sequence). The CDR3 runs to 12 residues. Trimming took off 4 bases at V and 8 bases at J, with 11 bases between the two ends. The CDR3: CASSYTREGYTF. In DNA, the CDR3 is TGTGCCAGCAGCTACACCAGGGAAGGCTACACCTTC.

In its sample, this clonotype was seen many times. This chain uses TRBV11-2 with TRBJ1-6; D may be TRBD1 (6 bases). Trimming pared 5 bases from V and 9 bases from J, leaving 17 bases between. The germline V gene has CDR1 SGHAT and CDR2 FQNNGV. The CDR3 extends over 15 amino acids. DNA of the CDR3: TGTGCCAGCAGCCCCGGCAGGGGCAACCCTTCACCCCTCCACTTT. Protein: CASSPGRGNPSPLHF.

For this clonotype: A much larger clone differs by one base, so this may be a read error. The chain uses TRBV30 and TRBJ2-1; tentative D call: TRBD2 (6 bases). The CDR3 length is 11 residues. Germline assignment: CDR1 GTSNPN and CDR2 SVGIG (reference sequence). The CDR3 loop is CASGRGIEQHF. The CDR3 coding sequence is TGTGCCTCTGGACGGGGGATTGAGCAGCACTTC.

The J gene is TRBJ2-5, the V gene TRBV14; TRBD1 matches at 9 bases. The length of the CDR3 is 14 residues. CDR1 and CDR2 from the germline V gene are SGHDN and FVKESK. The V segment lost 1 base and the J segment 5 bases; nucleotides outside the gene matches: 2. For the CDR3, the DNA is TGTGCCAGCAGCCAAGGGACAGGGGTTGAGACCCAGTACTTC. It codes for CASSQGTGVETQYF.

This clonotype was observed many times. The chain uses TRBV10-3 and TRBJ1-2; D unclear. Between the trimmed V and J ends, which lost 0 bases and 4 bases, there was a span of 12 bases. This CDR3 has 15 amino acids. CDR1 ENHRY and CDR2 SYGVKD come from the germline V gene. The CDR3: CAISESDDTLYGYTF. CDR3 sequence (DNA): TGTGCCATCAGTGAGTCCGATGACACCCTCTATGGCTACACCTTC.

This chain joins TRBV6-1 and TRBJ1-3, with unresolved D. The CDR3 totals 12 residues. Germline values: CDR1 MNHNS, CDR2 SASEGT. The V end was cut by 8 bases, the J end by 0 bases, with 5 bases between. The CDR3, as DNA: TGTGCCAGCCTCCCCTCTGGAAACACCATATATTTT. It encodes CASLPSGNTIYF.

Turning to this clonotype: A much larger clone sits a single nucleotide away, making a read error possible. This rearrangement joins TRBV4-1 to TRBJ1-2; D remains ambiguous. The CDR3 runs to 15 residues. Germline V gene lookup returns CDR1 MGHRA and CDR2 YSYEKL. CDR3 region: CTSSQDSDSYYGYTF. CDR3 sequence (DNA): TGCACCAGCAGCCAAGATTCGGACTCTTACTATGGCTACACCTTC.

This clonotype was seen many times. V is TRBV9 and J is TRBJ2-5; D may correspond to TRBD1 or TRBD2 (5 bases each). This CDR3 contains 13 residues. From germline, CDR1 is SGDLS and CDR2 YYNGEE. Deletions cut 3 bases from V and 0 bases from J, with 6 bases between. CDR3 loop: CASSAGHQETQYF. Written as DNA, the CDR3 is TGTGCCAGCAGCGCGGGACACCAAGAGACCCAGTACTTC.

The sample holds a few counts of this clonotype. CDR3 coding DNA: TGTGCCAGCAGTTCAGGACCAGTTCGGGGGGAGCAGTACTTC. Translated: CASSSGPVRGEQYF. The chain links TRBV6-1 to TRBJ2-7; D may be TRBD2 (6 bases). Trimming shortened V by 5 bases and J by 7 bases, and 18 bases separated the two germline ends. Germline V gene lookup returns CDR1 MNHNS and CDR2 SASEGT. The CDR3 extends over 14 amino acids.

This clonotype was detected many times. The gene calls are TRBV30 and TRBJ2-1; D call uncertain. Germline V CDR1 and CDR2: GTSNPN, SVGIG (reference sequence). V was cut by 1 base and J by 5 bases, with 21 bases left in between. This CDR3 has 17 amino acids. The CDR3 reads CAWSAEFGPLLHNEQFF. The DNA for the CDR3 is TGTGCCTGGAGTGCAGAATTTGGCCCCCTCCTACACAATGAGCAGTTCTTC.

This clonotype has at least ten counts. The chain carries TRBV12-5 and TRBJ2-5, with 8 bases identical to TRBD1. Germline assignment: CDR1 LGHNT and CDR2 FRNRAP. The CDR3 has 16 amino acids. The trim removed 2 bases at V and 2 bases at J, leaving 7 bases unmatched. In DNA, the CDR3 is TGTGCTAGTGGTTTGCCTAGGACAGGGACGCAAGAGACCCAGTACTTC. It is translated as CASGLPRTGTQETQYF.

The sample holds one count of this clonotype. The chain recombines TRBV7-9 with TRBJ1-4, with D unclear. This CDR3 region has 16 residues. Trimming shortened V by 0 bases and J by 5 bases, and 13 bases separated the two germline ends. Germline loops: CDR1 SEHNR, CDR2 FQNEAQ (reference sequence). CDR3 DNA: TGTGCCAGCAGCTTAGCGGCCGGGGAGGAGAATGAAAAACTGTTTTTT. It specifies CASSLAAGEENEKLFF.